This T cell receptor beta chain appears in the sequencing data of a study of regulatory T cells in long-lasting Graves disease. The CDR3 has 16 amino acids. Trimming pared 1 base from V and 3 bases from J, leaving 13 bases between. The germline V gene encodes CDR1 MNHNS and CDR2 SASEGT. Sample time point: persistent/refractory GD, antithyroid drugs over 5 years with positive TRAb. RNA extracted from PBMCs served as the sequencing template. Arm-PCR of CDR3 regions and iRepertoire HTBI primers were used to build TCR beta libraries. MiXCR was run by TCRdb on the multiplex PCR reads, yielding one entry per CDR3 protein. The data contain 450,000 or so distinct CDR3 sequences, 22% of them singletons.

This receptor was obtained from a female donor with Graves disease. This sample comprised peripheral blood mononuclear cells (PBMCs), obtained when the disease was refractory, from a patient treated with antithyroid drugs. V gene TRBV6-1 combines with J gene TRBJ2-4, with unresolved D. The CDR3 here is CASSEVTGLGKNIQYF. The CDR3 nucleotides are TGTGCCAGCAGTGAAGTAACCGGGTTGGGCAAAAACATTCAGTACTTC.